The sequence of this TCR beta chain was determined in a study of T cells in Graves' hyperthyroidism and ophthalmopathy. Researchers amplified the TCR beta CDR3 regions from RNA transcripts. Carried out on the TCR CDR3, a first-round RT-PCR used the HTBI primer set. TCRdb ran MiXCR on the multiplex PCR reads and lists one entry per CDR3 protein. The data contain around 420,000 distinct CDR3 sequences, less than 20% of them seen just once; the ten biggest clones take up about 7.7%. Comment on this clonotype: No antigen is known for it. A much larger clone sits a single nucleotide away, making a read error possible.

Regarding the study as a whole: Ophthalmopathy could be told apart from stable hyperthyroidism with a 13 V-J model.

The definition of stable Graves' hyperthyroidism was no ophthalmopathy progression within 18 months. Aged 18 to 65, the patients had hyperthyroidism that was newly diagnosed and had lasted under 2 months. Diagnostic decisions used clinical symptoms, serum thyroxine and TRAb, thyroid ultrasound and orbital computed tomography. The sequencing input was blood. The TCR comes from a woman aged 18 to 35 with Graves' hyperthyroidism.

Written as DNA, the CDR3 is TGTGCCAGCAGGGCAGTGGGGCTGGGGGGTGAGCAGTTCTTC. Its translation is CASRAVGLGGEQFF. The chain couples TRBV2 to TRBJ2-1, with D perhaps matching TRBD2 (6 bases). In germline, CDR1 is SNHLY, CDR2 FYNNEI. CDR3 length: 14 amino acids. V gave up 6 bases and J gave up 9 bases, with 18 bases separating them. Based on the CDR3 plus reference TRBV2 and TRBJ2-1, the full variable domain is EPEVTQTPSHQVTQMGQEVILRCVPISNHLYFYWYRQILGQKVEFLVSFYNNEISEKSEIFDDQFSVERPDGSNFTLKIRSTKLEDSAMYFCASRAVGLGGEQFFGPGTRLTVL.